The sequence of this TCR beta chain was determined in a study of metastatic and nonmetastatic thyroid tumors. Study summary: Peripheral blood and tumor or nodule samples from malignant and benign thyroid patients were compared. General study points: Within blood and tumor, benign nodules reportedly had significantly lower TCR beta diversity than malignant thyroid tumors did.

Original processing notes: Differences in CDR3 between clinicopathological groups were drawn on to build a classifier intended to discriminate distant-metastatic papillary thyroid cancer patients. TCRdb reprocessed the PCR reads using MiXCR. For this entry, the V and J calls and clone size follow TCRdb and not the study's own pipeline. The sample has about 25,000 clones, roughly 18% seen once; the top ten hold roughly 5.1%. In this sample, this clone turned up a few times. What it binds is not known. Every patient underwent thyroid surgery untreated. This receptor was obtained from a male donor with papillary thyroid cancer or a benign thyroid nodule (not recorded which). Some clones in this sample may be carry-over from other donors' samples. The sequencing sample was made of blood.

CDR3 in amino acids: CASSVSGSGTDTQYF. CDR3 DNA sequence: TGTGCCAGCAGTGTGAGCGGGAGTGGCACAGATACGCAGTATTTT. The chain couples TRBV6-1 to TRBJ2-3; 8 bases align to TRBD2. The germline CDR1 and CDR2 sequences are MNHNS and SASEGT. There are 15 residues in the CDR3. Unmatched junction bases numbered 4, after V lost 4 bases and J lost 1 base.